This passage covers 15 T cell receptor beta chains from one sample sequenced in a study of blood T cell repertoires in COVID-19 (dated by TCRdb to 2020 to 2022). Libraries were constructed by the immunoSEQ multiplex PCR assay. As stored in TCRdb, this immuneACCESS dataset retains in-frame rearrangements with V and J assigned. A fraction of the clones does not appear; measured against another copy, unresolved V genes explain less than half of the discrepancy, and the remainder lacks a known reason. Across this sample there are about 380,000 clones, with 88% seen only once. Approximately 1.2% of the sample is in the top ten clones. Material: PBMCs or T cells enriched from blood (not recorded which). The receptor source for this set is a woman under 30 who had recovered from COVID-19.

The chain employs TRBV12-5 and TRBJ2-1, with a tentative D call TRBD1 (6 bases). V was shortened by 5 bases and J by 10 bases, with 15 bases between the two germline ends. The CDR3 is made up of 13 amino acids. Germline loops: CDR1 LGHNT, CDR2 FRNRAP. The CDR3 DNA reads TGTGCTAGTGGTCAACAGGGCGGAAGAGAGCAGTTCTTC. The encoded protein is CASGQQGGREQFF.

V gene TRBV11-3 combines with J gene TRBJ2-7; a weak D match, TRBD2 (5 bases). Germline V lookup: CDR1 SGHNT, CDR2 YENEEA. The CDR3 spans 14 residues. Between the trimmed V and J ends, which lost 0 bases and 1 base, there was a span of 7 bases. CDR3 sequence: CASSLDSGSYEQYF. In DNA, the CDR3 is TGTGCCAGCAGCTTAGATTCGGGGTCCTACGAGCAGTACTTC.

This chain joins TRBV7-9 and TRBJ1-4; 8 bases match TRBD1. Trimming removed 5 bases from V and 3 bases from J; junction bases left unmatched: 8. The CDR3 is 16 residues long. Germline V gene sequence: CDR1 SEHNR, CDR2 FQNEAQ (reference sequence). In DNA, the CDR3 is TGTGCCAGCAGCCTCTCGGGACAGGCGTCTAATGAAAAACTGTTTTTT. Amino acid sequence: CASSLSGQASNEKLFF.

In its sample, this clone was seen once. This chain uses TRBV5-1 with TRBJ2-2; 7 bases line up with TRBD1. J gave up 7 bases and V 0 bases, and 9 bases lay outside the gene matches. This CDR3 has 16 amino acids. In germline, CDR1 is SGHRS, CDR2 YFSETQ. The CDR3 bases are TGCGCCAGCAGCTTGGTACAGGGGCGCTTTGACGGGGAGCTGTTTTTT. The encoded protein is CASSLVQGRFDGELFF.

The chain combines TRBV19 with TRBJ1-5; 7 nucleotides agree with TRBD1. Trimming at V came to 8 bases and at J to 9 bases, leaving 7 bases not matched to a gene. In germline, CDR1 is LNHDA, CDR2 SQIVND (reference sequence). The CDR3 consists of 12 residues. The chain's CDR3 is CASDRAPLPQHF. The CDR3 nucleotides are TGTGCCAGTGACAGGGCCCCCCTGCCCCAGCATTTT.

The V and J genes are TRBV7-2 and TRBJ1-4; TRBD1 is a possible D gene (6 bases). Germline CDR1 SGHTA, CDR2 FQGNSA. The CDR3 length is 15 residues. V lost 1 base and J 1 base, leaving 7 bases between the germline ends. The chain's CDR3 is CASSLGGLTNEKLFF. In nucleotides, the CDR3 is TGTGCCAGCAGCTTAGGGGGGCTAACTAATGAAAAACTGTTTTTT.

The chain combines TRBV6-5 with TRBJ1-1; TRBD1 is a possible D gene (5 bases). The V gene lost 2 bases and the J gene lost 5 bases, with 9 bases spanning the gap. CDR3 length: 13 amino acids. Germline V gene data show CDR1 as MNHEY and CDR2 as SVGAGI. The CDR3 region is CASSYTQGTEAFF. The CDR3 nucleotides read TGTGCCAGCAGTTACACCCAGGGAACTGAAGCTTTCTTT.

This chain joins TRBV10-3 and TRBJ2-2; D perhaps matches TRBD2 (7 bases). The V end lost 4 bases, the J end lost 3 bases, and 15 bases lay between the germline ends. There are 16 residues in the CDR3. From germline, CDR1 is ENHRY and CDR2 SYGVKD. In DNA form, the CDR3 reads TGTGCCATCAGTGCTTGGGGGGGCCCTGACACCGGGGAGCTGTTTTTT. This gives the protein CAISAWGGPDTGELFF.

The rearrangement joins TRBV7-6 to TRBJ2-3, with a weak D call TRBD1 (6 bases). With 5 bases removed from V and 4 bases from J, the gap between germline ends came to 13 bases. CDR1 SGHVS and CDR2 FNYEAQ come from the germline V gene. This CDR3 has 14 amino acids. The CDR3 region is CASSQIQGPDTQYF. The CDR3 bases are TGTGCCAGCAGCCAAATACAGGGCCCAGATACGCAGTATTTT. Using reference TRBV7-6 and TRBJ2-3 for the parts outside the CDR3, the full variable domain is GAGVSQSPRYKVTKRGQDVALRCDPISGHVSLYWYRQALGQGPEFLTYFNYEAQQDKSGLPNDRFSAERPEGSISTLTIQRTEQRDSAMYRCASSQIQGPDTQYFGPGTRLTVL.

This clone has more than one count but fewer than ten. The genes are TRBV29-1 and TRBJ1-1; D unclear. The V and J ends lost 5 bases and 2 bases respectively, with 15 bases between them. The CDR3 has 14 residues. CDR1 and CDR2 from the germline V gene are SQVTM and ANQGSEA. The DNA for the CDR3 is TGCAGCGTTCGGCAACCCCCTAGCAACACTGAAGCTTTCTTT. Residues: CSVRQPPSNTEAFF.

This clone was picked up one time. The rearrangement joins TRBV4-2 to TRBJ1-1; D gene unclear. Deletions cut 0 bases from V and 0 bases from J, with 8 bases between. The CDR3 sequence is 15 residues long. Germline V gene lookup returns CDR1 LGHNA and CDR2 YNFKEQ. CDR3 loop: CASSQDSQLNTEAFF. The DNA of the CDR3 is TGTGCCAGCAGCCAAGATAGCCAGCTGAACACTGAAGCTTTCTTT.

This clone was seen just once. This chain uses TRBV6-2 or TRBV6-3 with TRBJ2-2; D is perhaps TRBD2 (5 bases). The CDR3 sequence is 14 residues long. Trimming stripped 7 bases from V and 3 bases from J, with 12 bases between. Per germline, CDR1 MNHEY and CDR2 SVGEGT. The CDR3 DNA reads as TGTGCCAGCACCCCGGGCGGGTACACCGGGGAGCTGTTTTTT. Translation gives CASTPGGYTGELFF.

The chain links TRBV7-9 to TRBJ1-1; D is unresolved. The CDR3 is made up of 16 amino acids. Per the germline V gene, CDR1 is SEHNR and CDR2 is FQNEAQ (reference sequence). Trimming stripped 3 bases from V and 2 bases from J, with 16 bases between. For the CDR3, the DNA is TGTGCCAGCAGCTTGGGTAATCAGAGGGTCAACACTGAAGCTTTCTTT. It codes for CASSLGNQRVNTEAFF.

The chain couples TRBV7-3 to TRBJ1-4; 9 nucleotides line up with TRBD1. The germline V gene encodes CDR1 SGHTA and CDR2 FQGTGA. There are 17 residues in the CDR3. Unmatched junction bases numbered 6, after V lost 4 bases and J lost 0 bases. CDR3 nucleotides: TGTGCCAGCAGCTACGACAGGGGGGCTGCAACTAATGAAAAACTGTTTTTT. Encoded protein: CASSYDRGAATNEKLFF. The whole variable domain, filled in from reference TRBV7-3 and TRBJ1-4, reads GAGVSQTPSNKVTEKGKYVELRCDPISGHTALYWYRQSLGQGPEFLIYFQGTGAADDSGLPNDRFFAVRPEGSVSTLKIQRTERGDSAVYLCASSYDRGAATNEKLFFGSGTQLSVL.

The genes are TRBV7-2 and TRBJ1-5; 7 bases are shared with TRBD1. Germline V gives CDR1 SGHTA, CDR2 FQGNSA. The junction had 2 bases not matched to a gene; V was cut back by 0 bases and J by 3 bases. The CDR3 consists of 15 residues. The CDR3 DNA sequence: TGTGCCAGCAGCTTAGCGACAGGGATCAATCAGCCCCAGCATTTT. It specifies CASSLATGINQPQHF.